These T cell receptor beta chains were read from a single sample in a study of cytomegalovirus exposure and HLA in healthy donors. The protocol was immunoSEQ multiplex PCR, while the TCRdb copy is restricted to in-frame clones and leaves out a portion. The table lists about 160,000 clones, roughly 76% of them singletons. The sequenced material came from PBMCs. These TCRs come from a woman aged 45-60 years in good health and CMV-seronegative. The CDR3 runs from the conserved cysteine through the conserved F or W. Fields, in order: D gene, J gene, V gene, clone size, CDR3 protein, CDR3 DNA. A D gene is named only where the DNA matches it firmly. For some rows the clone size is stated as once, few or many, or as a class when expanded; others skip it.

NA TRBJ2-5 TRBV7-7 NA CASSLGTAETQYF TGTGCCAGCAGCTTGGGGACTGCAGAGACCCAGTACTTC
NA TRBJ1-1 TRBV5-6 few CASSLGGGAEAFF TGTGCCAGCAGCTTGGGGGGCGGAGCTGAAGCTTTCTTT
TRBD1 TRBJ2-7 TRBV27 NA CASSRSRDSAMEYF TGTGCCAGCAGTCGTAGTCGGGACAGTGCTATGGAGTACTTC
TRBD1 TRBJ1-1 TRBV10-1 NA CASSPRQGATPAFF TGCGCCAGCAGTCCCAGACAGGGGGCCACTCCGGCTTTCTTT
NA TRBJ2-1 TRBV2 NA CASSAGRGTYNEQFF TGTGCCAGCAGTGCAGGCAGGGGTACTTACAATGAGCAGTTCTTC
TRBD1 TRBJ2-5 TRBV7-7 NA CASSLGTGSQETQYF TGTGCCAGCAGCCTAGGGACAGGGAGCCAAGAGACCCAGTACTTC
TRBD1 TRBJ1-4 TRBV19 NA CATTPLAAGGNEKLFF TGTGCCACCACCCCACTCGCGGCAGGGGGTAATGAAAAACTGTTTTTT
NA TRBJ1-1 TRBV7-8 NA CASSLVGGANTEAFF TGTGCCAGCAGCTTAGTGGGGGGGGCGAACACTGAAGCTTTCTTT
TRBD1 TRBJ2-7 TRBV28 once CASQNAGTVYEQYF TGTGCCAGCCAAAACGCCGGGACAGTCTACGAGCAGTACTTC
NA TRBJ1-6 TRBV15 NA CATSRERGEGSLHF TGTGCCACCAGCAGAGAACGCGGGGAGGGATCCCTCCACTTT
NA TRBJ2-5 TRBV7-9 NA CASSPNRGWETQYF TGTGCCAGCAGCCCGAACCGGGGTTGGGAGACCCAGTACTTC
NA TRBJ1-1 TRBV5-4 few CASSLDGGGWDTEAFF TGTGCCAGCAGCTTGGATGGGGGGGGCTGGGACACTGAAGCTTTCTTT
TRBD2 TRBJ2-3 TRBV5-1 NA CASSLPRLAGGPFSPDTQYF TGCGCCAGCAGCTTACCTCGGCTAGCGGGAGGGCCTTTCTCGCCAGATACGCAGTATTTT
NA TRBJ2-5 TRBV6-5 NA CASSYSTSGSRETQYF TGTGCCAGCAGTTACTCGACCTCCGGGTCCCGGGAGACCCAGTACTTC
NA TRBJ2-1 TRBV29-1 NA CSVDGLETPYNEQFF TGCAGCGTTGATGGACTCGAGACGCCCTACAATGAGCAGTTCTTC
NA TRBJ1-3 TRBV10-3 NA CAISDSTGSGNTIYF TGTGCCATCAGTGACTCGACAGGCTCTGGAAACACCATATATTTT
NA TRBJ2-7 TRBV9 NA CASGGSSYEQYF TGTGCCAGCGGAGGTAGCTCCTACGAGCAGTACTTC
TRBD2 TRBJ2-7 TRBV11-2 NA CASSLLAGGNLEQYF TGTGCCAGCAGCTTGTTAGCGGGAGGGAACCTTGAGCAGTACTTC
NA TRBJ1-6 TRBV2 NA CASFTTGGRDSPLHF TGTGCCAGCTTCACCACAGGAGGGAGGGATTCACCCCTCCACTTT
NA TRBJ2-7 TRBV19 once CASSTPGWPSHEQYF TGTGCCAGTAGTACCCCCGGGTGGCCTTCACACGAGCAGTACTTC
NA TRBJ1-4 TRBV2 NA CASQGFEKLFF TGTGCCAGCCAGGGATTTGAAAAACTGTTTTTT
TRBD1 TRBJ1-1 TRBV15 NA CATSREWRQGTEAFF TGTGCCACCAGCAGAGAATGGCGACAGGGGACTGAAGCTTTCTTT
NA TRBJ2-3 TRBV10-1 few CASSPRKGRDTQYF TGCGCCAGCAGTCCTAGGAAAGGGAGAGATACGCAGTATTTT
TRBD1 TRBJ2-1 TRBV19 NA CASSGGTGALNEQFF TGTGCCAGTAGTGGGGGGACAGGGGCCCTGAATGAGCAGTTCTTC
TRBD2 TRBJ2-7 TRBV28 NA CASSLSGTSGAGGEQYF TGTGCCAGCAGTTTATCTGGGACTAGCGGGGCGGGGGGCGAGCAGTACTTC
NA TRBJ2-2 TRBV9 NA CASSVTNTGELFF TGTGCCAGCAGCGTCACGAACACCGGGGAGCTGTTTTTT
TRBD1 TRBJ1-5 TRBV18 NA CASSLGQGAYQPQHF TGTGCCAGCTCACTCGGACAGGGGGCATATCAGCCCCAGCATTTT
TRBD1 TRBJ1-4 TRBV18 NA CASSPGTGNEKLFF TGTGCCAGCTCACCTGGGACAGGCAATGAAAAACTGTTTTTT
NA TRBJ2-5 TRBV9 NA CASSPDLAETQYF TGTGCCAGCAGCCCGGACTTGGCGGAGACCCAGTACTTC
TRBD2 TRBJ2-3 TRBV7-9 NA CASSLRSLESGAPDTQYF TGTGCCAGCAGCTTACGGTCGCTGGAGAGCGGGGCCCCAGATACGCAGTATTTT
NA TRBJ1-3 TRBV6-6 NA CAGGYGNTIYF TGTGCCGGGGGGTACGGAAACACCATATATTTT
TRBD1 TRBJ2-1 TRBV9 once CASSVNPGQGYNNEQFF TGTGCCAGCAGCGTGAACCCGGGACAGGGATACAACAATGAGCAGTTCTTC
NA TRBJ1-5 TRBV9 NA CASSVGGTNQPQHF TGTGCCAGCAGCGTAGGGGGCACCAATCAGCCCCAGCATTTT
TRBD1 TRBJ1-2 TRBV6-6 NA CASSQQGSHYGYTF TGTGCCAGCAGTCAACAGGGGTCACACTATGGCTACACCTTC
TRBD2 TRBJ2-1 TRBV5-4 NA CASSSTSGRNWNEQFF TGTGCCAGCAGCTCCACTAGCGGGCGAAATTGGAATGAGCAGTTCTTC
NA TRBJ2-5 TRBV6-1 NA CASRVTGRETQYF TGTGCCAGCAGGGTGACAGGGAGGGAGACCCAGTACTTC
NA TRBJ2-2 TRBV6-4 few CASSDTDRAGELFF TGTGCCAGCAGTGACACTGACAGAGCCGGGGAGCTGTTTTTT
NA TRBJ1-2 TRBV9 NA CASSGSTWGEDGYTF TGTGCCAGCAGCGGATCGACGTGGGGGGAGGATGGCTACACCTTC
NA TRBJ2-7 TRBV15 NA CATSTGRAYEQYF TGTGCCACCAGTACCGGTCGGGCCTACGAGCAGTACTTC
TRBD1 TRBJ1-3 TRBV4-2 NA CASSFGGTASGNTIYF TGTGCCAGCAGTTTTGGCGGGACAGCCTCTGGAAACACCATATATTTT
NA TRBJ2-5 TRBV18 NA CASSSEETQYF TGTGCCAGCTCATCGGAAGAGACCCAGTACTTC
TRBD1 TRBJ1-5 TRBV11-2 NA CASSRTGAYDQPQHF TGTGCCAGCAGCCGGACAGGGGCCTACGATCAGCCCCAGCATTTT
TRBD2 TRBJ2-2 TRBV12-5 few CASGLRLAGNLGELFF TGTGCTAGTGGATTGAGGCTAGCGGGAAATCTAGGGGAGCTGTTTTTT
NA TRBJ1-3 TRBV5-5 NA CASSWGNAGVLF TGTGCCAGCAGCTGGGGTAACGCGGGCGTCCTTTTT
NA TRBJ1-2 TRBV14 NA CASSRLPQGGWGYTF TGTGCCAGCAGCCGATTACCCCAGGGAGGATGGGGCTACACCTTC
TRBD2 TRBJ2-6 TRBV5-1 NA CASGVGRALVVGSGANVLTF TGCGCCAGCGGCGTCGGGAGGGCCCTCGTGGTTGGCTCTGGGGCCAACGTCCTGACTTTC
TRBD1 TRBJ1-1 TRBV7-9 NA CASTSDRATEAFF TGTGCCAGCACCTCCGACAGGGCCACTGAAGCTTTCTTT